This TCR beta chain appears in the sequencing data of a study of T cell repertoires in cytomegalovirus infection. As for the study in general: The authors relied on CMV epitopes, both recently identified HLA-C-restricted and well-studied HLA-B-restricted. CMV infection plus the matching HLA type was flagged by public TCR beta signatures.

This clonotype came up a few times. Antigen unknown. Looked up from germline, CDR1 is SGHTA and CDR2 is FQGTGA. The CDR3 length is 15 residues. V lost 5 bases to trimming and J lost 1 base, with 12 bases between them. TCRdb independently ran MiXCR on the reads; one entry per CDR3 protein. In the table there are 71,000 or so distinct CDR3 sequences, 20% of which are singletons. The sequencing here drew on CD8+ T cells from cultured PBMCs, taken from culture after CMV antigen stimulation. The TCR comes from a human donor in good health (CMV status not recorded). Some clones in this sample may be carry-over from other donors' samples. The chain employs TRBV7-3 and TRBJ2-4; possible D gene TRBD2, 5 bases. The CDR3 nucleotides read TGTGCCAGCAGCACCAGTCCGGGGGCCAAAAACATTCAGTACTTC. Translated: CASSTSPGAKNIQYF.